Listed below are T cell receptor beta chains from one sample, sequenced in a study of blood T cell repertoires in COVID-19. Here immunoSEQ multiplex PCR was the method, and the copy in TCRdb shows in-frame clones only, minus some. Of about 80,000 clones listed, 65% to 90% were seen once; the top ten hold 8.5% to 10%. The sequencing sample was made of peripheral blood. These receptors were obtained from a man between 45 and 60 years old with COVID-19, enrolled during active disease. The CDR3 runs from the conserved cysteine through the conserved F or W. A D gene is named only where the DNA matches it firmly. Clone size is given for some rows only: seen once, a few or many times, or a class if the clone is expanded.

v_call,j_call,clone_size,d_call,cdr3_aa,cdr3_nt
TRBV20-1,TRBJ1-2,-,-,CSARVVGGYTF,TGCAGTGCTAGAGTAGTTGGTGGCTACACCTTC
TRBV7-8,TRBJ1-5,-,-,CASSSEAVYSNQPQHF,TGTGCCAGCAGCTCAGAGGCGGTGTATAGCAATCAGCCCCAGCATTTT
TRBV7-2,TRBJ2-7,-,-,CASSLAPADYEQYF,TGTGCCAGCAGCTTAGCGCCCGCGGATTACGAGCAGTACTTC
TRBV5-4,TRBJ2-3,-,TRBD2,CASPSGRGTDTQYF,TGTGCCAGCCCTAGCGGGAGGGGCACAGATACGCAGTATTTT
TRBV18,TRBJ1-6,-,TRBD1,CASSPIQGAKNSPLHF,TGTGCCAGCTCACCAATACAGGGGGCGAAGAATTCACCCCTCCACTTT
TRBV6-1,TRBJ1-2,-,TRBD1,CASSERQGGGYTF,TGTGCCAGCAGTGAACGACAGGGAGGCGGCTACACCTTC
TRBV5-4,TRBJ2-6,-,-,CASSFGVGWIGEVGANVLTF,TGTGCCAGCAGCTTTGGCGTCGGCTGGATAGGGGAGGTTGGGGCCAACGTCCTGACTTTC
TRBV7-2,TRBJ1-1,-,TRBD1,CASSRQGNTEAFF,TGTGCCAGCAGCAGACAGGGGAACACTGAAGCTTTCTTT
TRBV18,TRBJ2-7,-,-,CASSPPTPEQYF,TGTGCCAGCTCACCTCCTACTCCCGAGCAGTACTTC
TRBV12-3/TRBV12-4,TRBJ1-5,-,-,CATSGGNQPQHF,TGTGCCACCTCGGGGGGGAATCAGCCCCAGCATTTT
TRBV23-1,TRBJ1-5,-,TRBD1,CASSPSLKTGWVNQPQHF,TGCGCCAGCAGCCCCTCGTTAAAGACAGGGTGGGTAAATCAGCCCCAGCATTTT
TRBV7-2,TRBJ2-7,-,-,CASSLERVSYEQYF,TGTGCCAGCAGCTTAGAGAGGGTGAGCTACGAGCAGTACTTC
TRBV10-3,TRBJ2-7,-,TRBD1,CATGGGTGAYEQYF,TGTGCCACCGGGGGGGGGACAGGGGCCTACGAGCAGTACTTC
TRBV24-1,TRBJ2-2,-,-,CATSLRATGELFF,TGTGCCACCAGTCTGAGGGCAACCGGGGAGCTGTTTTTT
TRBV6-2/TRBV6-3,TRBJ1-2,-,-,CASSYGGTNYGYTF,TGTGCCAGCAGTTACGGTGGCACCAACTATGGCTACACCTTC
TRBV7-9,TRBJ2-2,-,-,CASSPHLAGELFF,TGTGCCAGCAGCCCCCATCTAGCCGGGGAGCTGTTTTTT
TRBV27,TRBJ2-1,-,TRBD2,CASRASGVTYNEQFF,TGTGCCAGCAGGGCTAGCGGAGTCACCTACAATGAGCAGTTCTTC
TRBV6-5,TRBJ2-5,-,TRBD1,CALGQGAGETQYF,TGTGCCTTAGGACAGGGGGCGGGGGAGACCCAGTACTTC
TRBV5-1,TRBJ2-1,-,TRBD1,CATSPDRRPSEQFF,TGCGCCACAAGTCCGGACAGGAGGCCGAGTGAGCAGTTCTTC
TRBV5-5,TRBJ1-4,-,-,CASSPRGGPNEKLFF,TGTGCCAGCAGTCCCCGGGGGGGACCAAATGAAAAACTGTTTTTT
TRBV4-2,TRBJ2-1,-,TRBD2,CASSQDEGGRTYNEQFF,TGTGCCAGCAGCCAAGATGAAGGCGGGAGGACCTACAATGAGCAGTTCTTC
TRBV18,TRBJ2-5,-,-,CASSPLQGGGQETQYF,TGTGCCAGCTCACCGTTACAGGGTGGCGGCCAAGAGACCCAGTACTTC
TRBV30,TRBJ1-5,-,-,CAWSVPRGQPQHF,TGTGCCTGGAGTGTACCTAGGGGTCAGCCCCAGCATTTT
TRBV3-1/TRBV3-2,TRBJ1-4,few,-,CASSLSGLNNEKLFF,TGTGCCAGCAGCCTATCAGGTCTGAATAATGAAAAACTGTTTTTT
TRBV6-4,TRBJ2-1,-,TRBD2,CATSTLAGEGTNEQFF,TGTGCCACCTCGACACTAGCGGGAGAGGGAACCAATGAGCAGTTCTTC
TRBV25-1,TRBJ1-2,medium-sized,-,CASSVGTNYGYTF,TGTGCCAGCAGTGTCGGGACTAACTATGGCTACACCTTC
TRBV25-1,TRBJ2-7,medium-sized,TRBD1,CASSEVGQGPYEQYF,TGTGCCAGCAGTGAAGTAGGACAGGGTCCCTACGAGCAGTACTTC
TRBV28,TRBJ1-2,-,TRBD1,CASSLGTVKYGYTF,TGTGCCAGCAGTTTAGGGACAGTTAAATATGGCTACACCTTC